The source of this TCR beta chain is a study of blood T cells in healthy people across ages. Samples had at least 7 million PBMCs isolated from them. Per germline, CDR1 SNHLY and CDR2 FYNNEI. This CDR3 is built from 10 residues. The table lists this clonotype with a few counts. Using a J-beta primer mix together with a sample-barcoded 5' primer, a second PCR was run for roughly 7 to 12 cycles. TCRdb re-called the 5' RACE reads through MiXCR, storing one row per CDR3 protein. There are about 320,000 distinct CDR3 sequences in the sample; roughly 29% occur only once, and 25% to 30% lies in the top ten. The TCR comes from a woman between 65 and 79 years old in good health. Sequencing was carried out using blood. The V call is TRBV2, the J call TRBJ2-1; possible D gene TRBD2, 6 bases. Near its end, the DNA agrees better with TRBJ2-7, so the J call may be wrong. The DNA for the CDR3 is TGTGCCAGCAGTGAGGGAGGGCAGTACTTC. Its protein product is CASSEGGQYF.